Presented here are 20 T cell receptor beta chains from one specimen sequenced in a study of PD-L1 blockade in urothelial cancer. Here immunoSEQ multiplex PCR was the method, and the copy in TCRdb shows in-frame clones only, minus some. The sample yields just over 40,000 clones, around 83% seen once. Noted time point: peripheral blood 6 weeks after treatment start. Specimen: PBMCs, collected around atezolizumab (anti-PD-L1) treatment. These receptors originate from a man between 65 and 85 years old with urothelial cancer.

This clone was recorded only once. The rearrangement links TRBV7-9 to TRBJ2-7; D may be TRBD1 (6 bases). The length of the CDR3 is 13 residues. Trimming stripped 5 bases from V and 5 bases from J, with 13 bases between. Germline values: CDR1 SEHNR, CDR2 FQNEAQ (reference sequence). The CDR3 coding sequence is TGTGCCAGCAGCCTACAGGGACCCCACGAGCAGTACTTC. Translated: CASSLQGPHEQYF. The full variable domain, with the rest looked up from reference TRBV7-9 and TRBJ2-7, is DTGVSQNPRHKITKRGQNVTFRCDPISEHNRLYWYRQTLGQGPEFLTYFQNEAQLEKSRLLSDRFSAERPKGSFSTLEIQRTEQGDSAMYLCASSLQGPHEQYFGPGTRLTVT.

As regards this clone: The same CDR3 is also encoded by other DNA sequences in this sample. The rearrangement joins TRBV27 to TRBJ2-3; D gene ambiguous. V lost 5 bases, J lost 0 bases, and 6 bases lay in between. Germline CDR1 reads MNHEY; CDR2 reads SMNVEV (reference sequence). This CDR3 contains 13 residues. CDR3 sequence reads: CASSPLSTDTQYF. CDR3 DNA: TGTGCCAGCAGTCCCCTTAGCACAGATACGCAGTATTTT.

The CDR3 reads CASSYRESYEQYF. DNA for the CDR3: TGTGCCAGCAGTTACAGAGAGTCCTACGAGCAGTACTTC. The V gene is TRBV6-5, the J gene TRBJ2-7; D is unclear. There are 13 residues in the CDR3. The ends were cut back, 2 bases at V and 1 base at J, with 6 bases in the middle. Germline CDR1 and CDR2: MNHEY and SVGAGI.

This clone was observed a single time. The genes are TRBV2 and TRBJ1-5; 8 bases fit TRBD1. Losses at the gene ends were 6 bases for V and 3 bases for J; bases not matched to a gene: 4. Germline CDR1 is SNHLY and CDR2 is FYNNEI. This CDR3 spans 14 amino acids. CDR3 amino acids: CASSLRGLNQPQHF. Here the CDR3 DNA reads TGTGCCAGCAGCCTCAGGGGGCTCAATCAGCCCCAGCATTTT.

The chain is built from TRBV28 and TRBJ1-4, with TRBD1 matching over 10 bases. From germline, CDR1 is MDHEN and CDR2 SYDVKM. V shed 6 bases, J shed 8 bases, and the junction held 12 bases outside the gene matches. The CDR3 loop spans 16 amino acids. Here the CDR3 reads CASSSADRGLLEKLFF. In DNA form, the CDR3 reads TGTGCCAGCAGCTCAGCCGACAGGGGGCTTTTAGAAAAACTGTTTTTT.

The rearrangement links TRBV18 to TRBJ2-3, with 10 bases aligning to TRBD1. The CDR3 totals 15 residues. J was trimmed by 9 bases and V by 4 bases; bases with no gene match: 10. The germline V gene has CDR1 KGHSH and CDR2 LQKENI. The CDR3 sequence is CASSQILGQGETQYF. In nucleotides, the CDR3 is TGTGCCAGCTCACAGATTCTAGGACAGGGGGAAACGCAGTATTTT.

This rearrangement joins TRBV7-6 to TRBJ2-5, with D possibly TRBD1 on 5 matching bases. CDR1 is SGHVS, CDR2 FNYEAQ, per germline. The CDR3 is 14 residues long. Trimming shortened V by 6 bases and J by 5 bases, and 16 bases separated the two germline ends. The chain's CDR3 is CASRQDQVFETQYF. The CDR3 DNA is TGTGCCAGCAGACAGGACCAAGTTTTTGAGACCCAGTACTTC. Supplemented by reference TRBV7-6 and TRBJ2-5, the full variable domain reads GAGVSQSPRYKVTKRGQDVALRCDPISGHVSLYWYRQALGQGPEFLTYFNYEAQQDKSGLPNDRFSAERPEGSISTLTIQRTEQRDSAMYRCASRQDQVFETQYFGPGTRLLVL.

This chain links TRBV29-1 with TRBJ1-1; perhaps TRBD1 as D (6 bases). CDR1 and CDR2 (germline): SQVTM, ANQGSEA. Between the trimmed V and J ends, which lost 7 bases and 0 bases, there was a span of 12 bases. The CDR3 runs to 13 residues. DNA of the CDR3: TGCAGCGGCTCGACAGGCATGAACACTGAAGCTTTCTTT. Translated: CSGSTGMNTEAFF.

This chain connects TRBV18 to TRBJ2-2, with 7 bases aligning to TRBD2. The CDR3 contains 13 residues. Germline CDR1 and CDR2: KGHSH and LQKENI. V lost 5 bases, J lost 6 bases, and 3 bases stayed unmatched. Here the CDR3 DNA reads TGTGCCAGCTCATCAAGCGGGGCCGGGGAGCTGTTTTTT. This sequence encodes CASSSSGAGELFF.

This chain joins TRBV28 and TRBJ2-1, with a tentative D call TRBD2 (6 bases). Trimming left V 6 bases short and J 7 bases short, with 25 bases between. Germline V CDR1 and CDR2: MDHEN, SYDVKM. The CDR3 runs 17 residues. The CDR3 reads CASSSLSLASTRNEQFF. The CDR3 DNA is TGTGCCAGCAGCTCCCTTAGTCTAGCGAGTACGAGGAATGAGCAGTTCTTC.

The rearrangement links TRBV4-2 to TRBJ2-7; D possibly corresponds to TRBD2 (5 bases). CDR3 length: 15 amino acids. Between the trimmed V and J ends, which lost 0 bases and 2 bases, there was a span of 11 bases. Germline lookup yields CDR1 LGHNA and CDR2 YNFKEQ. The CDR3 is CASSQEASGPYEQYF. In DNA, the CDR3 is TGTGCCAGCAGCCAAGAAGCCAGCGGACCCTACGAGCAGTACTTC.

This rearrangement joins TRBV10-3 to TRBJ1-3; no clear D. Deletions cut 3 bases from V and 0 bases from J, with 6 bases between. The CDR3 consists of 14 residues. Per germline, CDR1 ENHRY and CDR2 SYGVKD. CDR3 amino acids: CAISDRSSGNTIYF. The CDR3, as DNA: TGTGCCATCAGTGACAGAAGCTCTGGAAACACCATATATTTT.

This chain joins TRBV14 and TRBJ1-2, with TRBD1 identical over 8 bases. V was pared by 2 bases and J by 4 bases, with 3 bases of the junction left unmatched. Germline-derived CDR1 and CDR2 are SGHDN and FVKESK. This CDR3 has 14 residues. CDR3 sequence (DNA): TGTGCCAGCAGCCAACAGACAGGGGCCTATGGCTACACCTTC. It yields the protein CASSQQTGAYGYTF. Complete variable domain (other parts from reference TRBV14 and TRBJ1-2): EAGVTQFPSHSVIEKGQTVTLRCDPISGHDNLYWYRRVMGKEIKFLLHFVKESKQDESGMPNNRFLAERTGGTYSTLKVQPAELEDSGVYFCASSQQTGAYGYTFGSGTRLTVV.

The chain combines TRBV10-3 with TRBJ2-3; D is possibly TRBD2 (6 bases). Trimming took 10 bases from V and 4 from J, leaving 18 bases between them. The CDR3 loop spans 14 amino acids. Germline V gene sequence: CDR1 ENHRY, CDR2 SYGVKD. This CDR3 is CATLAEGGADTQYF. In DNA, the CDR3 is TGTGCCACGTTAGCGGAAGGAGGAGCAGATACGCAGTATTTT.

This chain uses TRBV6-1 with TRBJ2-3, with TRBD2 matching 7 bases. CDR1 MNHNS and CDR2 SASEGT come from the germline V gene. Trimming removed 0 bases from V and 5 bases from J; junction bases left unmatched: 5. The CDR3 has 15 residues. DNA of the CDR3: TGTGCCAGCAGTGAAGCTGTCATAGCGGGAGATACGCAGTATTTT. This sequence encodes CASSEAVIAGDTQYF.

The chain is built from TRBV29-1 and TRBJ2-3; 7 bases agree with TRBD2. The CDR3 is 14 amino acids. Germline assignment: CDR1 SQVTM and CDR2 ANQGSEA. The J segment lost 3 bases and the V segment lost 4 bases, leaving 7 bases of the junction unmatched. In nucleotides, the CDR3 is TGCAGCGTTGCCACTAGGCGGGGGACAGATACGCAGTATTTT. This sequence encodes CSVATRRGTDTQYF.

CDR3 sequence reads: CASSLIYRPNTEAFF. The CDR3 coding sequence is TGCGCCAGCAGCCTTATTTACAGACCGAACACTGAAGCTTTCTTT. This chain links TRBV4-1 with TRBJ1-1; D is unresolved. The CDR3 runs 15 residues. Trimming pared 4 bases from V and 1 base from J, leaving 13 bases between. Germline CDR1 reads MGHRA; CDR2 reads YSYEKL.

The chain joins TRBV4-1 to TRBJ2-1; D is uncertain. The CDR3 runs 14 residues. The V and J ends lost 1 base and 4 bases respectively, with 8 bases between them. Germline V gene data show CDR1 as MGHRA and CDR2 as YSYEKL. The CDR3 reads CASSQVQKYNEQFF. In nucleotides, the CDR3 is TGCGCCAGCAGCCAAGTACAGAAATACAATGAGCAGTTCTTC.

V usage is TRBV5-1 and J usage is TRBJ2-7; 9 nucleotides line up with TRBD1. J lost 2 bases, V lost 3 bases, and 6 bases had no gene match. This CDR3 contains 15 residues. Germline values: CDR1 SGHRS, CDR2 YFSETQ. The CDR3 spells CASSSQGAGPYEQYF. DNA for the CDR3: TGCGCCAGCAGCTCACAGGGGGCAGGCCCCTACGAGCAGTACTTC.

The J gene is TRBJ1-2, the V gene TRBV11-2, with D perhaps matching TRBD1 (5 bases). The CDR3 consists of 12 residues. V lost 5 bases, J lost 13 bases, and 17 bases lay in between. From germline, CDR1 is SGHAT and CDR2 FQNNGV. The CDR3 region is CASSQPGRGGTF. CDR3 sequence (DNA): TGTGCCAGCAGCCAACCCGGGAGGGGCGGCACCTTC.